This T cell receptor (beta chain) was sequenced in a study of beta chain features in type 1 diabetes. Worth noting for this clone: Its antigen is unknown.

The CDR3 is made up of 15 amino acids. Germline V gene data show CDR1 as SGHAT and CDR2 as FQDESV (reference sequence). Trimming took off 5 bases at V and 4 bases at J, with 15 bases between the two ends. It was one heparinised blood draw, averaging about 110 mL, that each donor gave. Reverse transcribing all isolated RNA meant expressed TCRB transcripts were sequenced. About 3.6 million reads was the average for naive, central memory and regulatory T cell samples. Clones were read by immunoSEQ multiplex PCR, and TCRdb kept only the in-frame ones, dropping some. The sample has some 700,000 clones, 13% seen once. The study's findings and limits: Moderate but significant shortening of TCRB CDR3s was recorded in all four CD4+ subsets from Type 1 diabetes patients. There was a possibility that cDNA sequencing over-represented cells with high TCR expression.

The sequence derives from a man between 18 and 29 years old with type 1 diabetes. This chain joins TRBV11-1 and TRBJ2-1; tentatively, D is TRBD1 or TRBD2 (5 bases each). The specimen sequenced was naive CD4+ T cells from blood. DNA for the CDR3: TGTGCCAGCAGCCCTAACCGGGACGCATACAATGAGCAGTTCTTC. Translation: CASSPNRDAYNEQFF.